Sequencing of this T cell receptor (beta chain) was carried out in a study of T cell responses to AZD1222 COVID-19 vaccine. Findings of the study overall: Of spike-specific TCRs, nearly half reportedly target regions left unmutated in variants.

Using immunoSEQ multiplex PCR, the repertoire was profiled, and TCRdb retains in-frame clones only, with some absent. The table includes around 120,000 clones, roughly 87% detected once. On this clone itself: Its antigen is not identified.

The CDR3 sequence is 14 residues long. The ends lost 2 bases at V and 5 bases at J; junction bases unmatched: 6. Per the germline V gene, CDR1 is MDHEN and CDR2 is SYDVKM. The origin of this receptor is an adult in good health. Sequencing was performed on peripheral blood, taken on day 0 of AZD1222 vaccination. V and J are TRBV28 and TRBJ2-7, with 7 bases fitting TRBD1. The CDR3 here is CASSLPQGNDEQYF. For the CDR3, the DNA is TGTGCCAGCAGTTTACCACAGGGGAACGACGAGCAGTACTTC. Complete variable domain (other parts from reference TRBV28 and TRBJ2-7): DVKVTQSSRYLVKRTGEKVFLECVQDMDHENMFWYRQDPGLGLRLIYFSYDVKMKEKGDIPEGYSVSREKKERFSLILESASTNQTSMYLCASSLPQGNDEQYFGPGTRLTVT.